The 28 T cell receptor beta chains reported below all come from one sample, sequenced in a study of a mutant IDH1 vaccine in newly diagnosed glioma. Sequencing was performed with immunoSEQ multiplex PCR; in TCRdb, only in-frame clones are kept and a portion is missing. Among roughly 50,000 clones listed, approximately 86% were seen once. Their recognized antigens are unknown. Described time point: week 5, during vaccination. Doses comprised 300 ug of mutant IDH1 20-mer peptide each, plus topical imiquimod. This specimen consisted of PBMCs, obtained from a glioma patient whose treatment included an IDH1 peptide vaccine. The receptors originated from a woman aged 18-29 years with glioma. Some clones in this sample may be carry-over from other donors' samples.

This clone came up a few times. The chain combines TRBV11-3 with TRBJ1-1, with D maybe TRBD1 (5 bases). The length of the CDR3 is 14 residues. Germline V gene sequence: CDR1 SGHNT, CDR2 YENEEA. V was cut by 5 bases and J by 7 bases, with 17 bases left in between. CDR3 DNA: TGTGCCAGCAGCCCGAGTGGGGGGATAAGTGAAGCTTTCTTT. Protein product: CASSPSGGISEAFF.

This rearrangement joins TRBV7-9 to TRBJ2-7; D may be TRBD2 (5 bases). The V end was cut by 5 bases, the J end by 2 bases, with 16 bases between. From germline, CDR1 is SEHNR and CDR2 FQNEAQ (reference sequence). This CDR3 has 15 amino acids. CDR3 DNA sequence: TGTGCCAGCAGCGAGAGGGTTCGGCAGCCCTACGAGCAGTACTTC. Its protein product is CASSERVRQPYEQYF.

This chain uses TRBV7-9 with TRBJ2-5, with a possible D match to TRBD1 (5 bases). The tail of the sequence fits TRBJ2-7 better, so the J call may be wrong. The CDR3 has 14 amino acids. Per germline, CDR1 SEHNR and CDR2 FQNEAQ (reference sequence). The CDR3 is CASSLEGNRYEQYF. CDR3 DNA sequence: TGTGCCAGCAGCTTAGAGGGGAACCGATACGAGCAGTACTTC.

The chain has TRBV10-1 and TRBJ2-2, with D possibly TRBD2 on 7 matching bases. From germline, CDR1 is WNHNN and CDR2 SYGVQD (reference sequence). The germline V and J ends were trimmed by 4 bases and 5 bases, with 14 bases remaining between them. This CDR3 spans 15 amino acids. This CDR3 reads CASSGGGPGTGELFF. CDR3 in DNA: TGCGCCAGCAGTGGGGGGGGGCCGGGGACCGGGGAGCTGTTTTTT.

The chain recombines TRBV27 with TRBJ2-3; possibly TRBD2 for D (6 bases). Trimming pared 2 bases from V and 12 bases from J, leaving 12 bases between. Germline CDR1 reads MNHEY; CDR2 reads SMNVEV (reference sequence). The CDR3 is 12 residues long. The CDR3: CASSLAAGPQYF. Here the CDR3 DNA reads TGTGCCAGCAGTTTAGCGGCGGGACCTCAGTATTTT.

The chain couples TRBV4-1 to TRBJ2-5, with unresolved D. This CDR3 comprises 16 residues. V lost 1 base, J lost 5 bases, and 17 bases lay in between. Looked up from germline, CDR1 is MGHRA and CDR2 is YSYEKL. CDR3 loop: CASSQGERNQWETQYF. CDR3 DNA sequence: TGCGCCAGCAGCCAAGGGGAAAGAAACCAGTGGGAGACCCAGTACTTC.

V is TRBV7-2 and J is TRBJ2-1, with 9 bases that match TRBD2. Germline CDR1 is SGHTA and CDR2 is FQGNSA. V lost 5 bases, J lost 7 bases, and 6 bases stayed unmatched. This CDR3 is 14 amino acids long. CDR3 sequence (DNA): TGTGCCAGCAGCCCTTATAGCGGGAGTAATGAGCAGTTCTTC. Amino acids: CASSPYSGSNEQFF.

The chain uses TRBV6-6 and TRBJ2-1; D unclear. The V end was cut by 5 bases, the J end by 6 bases, with 2 bases between. The V gene's germline CDR1 is MNHNY and CDR2 SVGAGI (reference sequence). The CDR3 totals 10 residues. CDR3 in amino acids: CASSRNEQFF. In DNA, the CDR3 is TGTGCCAGCAGTCGCAATGAGCAGTTCTTC.

The rearrangement links TRBV7-2 to TRBJ2-7, with a tentative D call TRBD2 (6 bases). The germline gives CDR1 SGHTA, CDR2 FQGNSA. The CDR3 covers 14 residues. Trimming removed 5 bases from V and 6 bases from J, with 17 bases in between. The CDR3 sequence is CASSTFLAKSEQYF. DNA of the CDR3: TGTGCCAGCAGCACCTTTCTAGCGAAGTCCGAGCAGTACTTC.

This chain connects TRBV4-1 to TRBJ1-2; D is possibly TRBD1 (6 bases). The germline V gene has CDR1 MGHRA and CDR2 YSYEKL. V dropped 0 bases and J dropped 6 bases, with 11 bases sitting between them. The CDR3 has 14 amino acids. The CDR3 here is CASSQEPGGHGYTF. The CDR3 region has the DNA TGCGCCAGCAGCCAAGAACCCGGGGGCCATGGCTACACCTTC.

The genes are TRBV5-6 and TRBJ1-1; maybe TRBD1 (5 bases). This CDR3 is 16 amino acids long. Trimming left V 4 bases short and J 3 bases short, with 19 bases between. Germline V lookup: CDR1 SGHDT, CDR2 YYEEEE. The CDR3 DNA sequence: TGTGCCAGCAGCCTCCAGCCAGGTTGGGGGGACACTGAAGCTTTCTTT. Its translation is CASSLQPGWGDTEAFF.

CDR3 residues: CASSSYRVSNEKLFF. The CDR3 DNA reads as TGTGCCAGCAGCTCCTACAGGGTCTCTAATGAAAAACTGTTTTTT. The chain carries TRBV13 and TRBJ1-4; perhaps TRBD1 as D (6 bases). The length of the CDR3 is 15 residues. Germline V gene sequence: CDR1 PRHDT, CDR2 FYEKMQ (reference sequence). Deletions cut 4 bases from V and 3 bases from J, with 12 bases between.

J is TRBJ2-1 and V is TRBV7-8, with D unclear. Trimming took off 0 bases at V and 3 bases at J, with 9 bases between the two ends. Germline loops: CDR1 SGHVS, CDR2 FQNEAQ. The CDR3 contains 15 residues. Here the CDR3 DNA reads TGTGCCAGCAGCTTAGCGGGGAAATTCTACAATGAGCAGTTCTTC. Translated: CASSLAGKFYNEQFF.

DNA for the CDR3: TGCAGCGTTGAAGAATGGGGTAGCGGCTCCTACGAGCAGTACTTC. This codes for CSVEEWGSGSYEQYF. This sequence joins TRBV29-1 and TRBJ2-7; D perhaps matches TRBD2 (6 bases). V was cut by 0 bases and J by 0 bases, with 12 bases left in between. The CDR3 extends over 15 amino acids. From germline, CDR1 is SQVTM and CDR2 ANQGSEA.

This clone was counted a few times. The chain combines TRBV25-1 with TRBJ2-2; possible D gene TRBD2, 6 bases. Per germline, CDR1 MGHDK and CDR2 SYGVNS. The CDR3 contains 14 residues. Deletions cut 7 bases from V and 6 bases from J, with 15 bases between. CDR3 nucleotides: TGTGCCAGCAACCTGGACGGGGGACCCGGGGAGCTGTTTTTT. Its translation: CASNLDGGPGELFF.

The rearrangement joins TRBV4-1 to TRBJ1-4, with D possibly being TRBD1 (5 bases). Germline V gives CDR1 MGHRA, CDR2 YSYEKL. Trimming shortened V by 0 bases and J by 5 bases, and 13 bases separated the two germline ends. The CDR3 is 16 amino acids. The DNA of the CDR3 is TGCGCCAGCAGCCAAGAAAGGGGCAGGGACAATGAAAAACTGTTTTTT. It translates to CASSQERGRDNEKLFF.

The chain uses TRBV5-1 and TRBJ2-3; TRBD1 might be the D (6 bases). Germline V gives CDR1 SGHRS, CDR2 YFSETQ. V was pared by 3 bases and J by 5 bases, with 16 bases between. This CDR3 region has 15 residues. CDR3 DNA: TGCGCCAGCAGCTGGGCCCGGACAGAAGGAGATACGCAGTATTTT. Translation: CASSWARTEGDTQYF. Combining the CDR3 with reference TRBV5-1 and TRBJ2-3 gives the whole variable domain KAGVTQTPRYLIKTRGQQVTLSCSPISGHRSVSWYQQTPGQGLQFLFEYFSETQRNKGNFPGRFSGRQFSNSRSEMNVSTLELGDSALYLCASSWARTEGDTQYFGPGTRLTVL.

V usage is TRBV7-9 and J usage is TRBJ2-7, with D unresolved. CDR3 length: 14 amino acids. V was cut by 1 base and J by 2 bases, with 9 bases left in between. The germline CDR1 and CDR2 sequences are SEHNR and FQNEAQ (reference sequence). The CDR3 sequence is CASSLGERAYEQYF. DNA for the CDR3: TGTGCCAGCAGCTTAGGTGAAAGGGCCTACGAGCAGTACTTC.

This chain connects TRBV19 to TRBJ1-5; possibly TRBD1 for D (6 bases). The length of the CDR3 is 16 residues. Per germline, CDR1 LNHDA and CDR2 SQIVND (reference sequence). V lost 3 bases and J 2 bases, leaving 14 bases between the germline ends. As DNA, the CDR3 is TGTGCCAGTAGTATCGGGGGGCGGTCAGGCAATCAGCCCCAGCATTTT. It codes for CASSIGGRSGNQPQHF.

The chain uses TRBV2 and TRBJ2-1, with 8 bases that match TRBD2. V shed 8 bases and J 12 bases; nucleotides not matched to a gene: 12. Germline lookup yields CDR1 SNHLY and CDR2 FYNNEI. The CDR3 spans 13 residues. As DNA, the CDR3 is TGTGCCAGCGACCGTTGGGAGCTAGCGGGGCAGTTCTTC. Translating gives CASDRWELAGQFF.

This clone was counted a few times. CDR3 DNA sequence: TGTGCCATCAGTGCGAAAAGGGATGGTTCACCCCTCCACTTT. Encoded protein: CAISAKRDGSPLHF. The rearrangement uses TRBV10-3 and TRBJ1-6, with unresolved D. The CDR3 has 14 residues. Germline-derived CDR1 and CDR2 are ENHRY and SYGVKD. Trimming cost V 4 bases and J 9 bases, with 13 bases left between them.

The gene calls are TRBV4-2 and TRBJ2-5; 8 nucleotides match TRBD2. The CDR3 consists of 17 residues. CDR1 LGHNA and CDR2 YNFKEQ come from the germline V gene. The ends lost 3 bases at V and 4 bases at J; junction bases unmatched: 13. CDR3 bases: TGTGCCAGCAGCCAGGCCGCCATGGGCGGGGGGAGAGAGACCCAGTACTTC. It codes for CASSQAAMGGGRETQYF.

The chain joins TRBV4-1 to TRBJ1-3, with D tentatively TRBD1 (6 bases). Deletions cut 1 base from V and 0 bases from J, with 13 bases between. In germline, CDR1 is MGHRA, CDR2 YSYEKL. The CDR3 loop spans 17 amino acids. The CDR3 coding sequence is TGCGCCAGCAGCCAAGGTCGGGCCAGGGGCTCTGGAAACACCATATATTTT. Its protein is CASSQGRARGSGNTIYF.

J is TRBJ2-2 and V is TRBV5-4; D uncertain. Deletions cut 0 bases from V and 5 bases from J, with 14 bases between. The CDR3 is 16 amino acids. Per the germline V gene, CDR1 is SGHNT and CDR2 is YYREEE (reference sequence). The CDR3 nucleotides are TGTGCCAGCAGCTTGGAAGGCCAACTGGGGACCGGGGAGCTGTTTTTT. Translation: CASSLEGQLGTGELFF.

The J gene is TRBJ2-5, the V gene TRBV6-5, with TRBD2 matching over 9 bases. CDR1 and CDR2 from the germline V gene are MNHEY and SVGAGI. J lost 4 bases, V lost 6 bases, and 9 bases had no gene match. The CDR3 spans 15 residues. The CDR3, as DNA: TGTGCCAGCAGACCAGGCGGGGGGGCCTCAGAGACCCAGTACTTC. This translates into CASRPGGGASETQYF.

This clone was observed a few times. This sequence joins TRBV11-2 and TRBJ2-7, with 9 bases matching TRBD1. The junction had 1 base not matched to a gene; V was cut back by 1 base and J by 3 bases. The germline CDR1 and CDR2 sequences are SGHAT and FQNNGV. This CDR3 has 14 amino acids. The CDR3 DNA follows: TGTGCCAGCAGCTTAGGACAGGGGGGCTACGAGCAGTACTTC. Residues: CASSLGQGGYEQYF.

V gene TRBV20-1 combines with J gene TRBJ1-1; D possibly corresponds to TRBD1 (5 bases). This CDR3 comprises 11 residues. Germline assignment: CDR1 DFQATT and CDR2 SNEGSKA (reference sequence). V dropped 6 bases and J dropped 7 bases, with 12 bases sitting between them. CDR3 protein: CSARTTVEAFF. Written as DNA, the CDR3 is TGCAGTGCGCGCACGACAGTTGAAGCTTTCTTT.

The chain is built from TRBV4-3 and TRBJ2-5; 7 bases fit TRBD1. Germline V gives CDR1 LGHNA, CDR2 YSLEER. The length of the CDR3 is 15 residues. V gave up 0 bases and J gave up 2 bases; unmatched junction bases: 3. CDR3 amino acids: CASSQEGGKQETQYF. CDR3 DNA sequence: TGCGCCAGCAGCCAAGAAGGGGGCAAACAAGAGACCCAGTACTTC.